Following are 20 T cell receptor beta chains from one sample sequenced in a study of blood T cell repertoires in COVID-19. Produced via immunoSEQ multiplex PCR; TCRdb's table is partial and in-frame only. The sample lists about 64,000 clones, around nine tenths occurring once. The material sequenced was peripheral blood. These receptors all come from a man between 65 and 85 years old with acute or convalescent COVID-19.

The J gene is TRBJ1-1, the V gene TRBV5-1; a weak D match, TRBD1 (5 bases). This CDR3 region has 15 residues. V was pared by 4 bases and J by 0 bases, with 13 bases between. Per the germline V gene, CDR1 is SGHRS and CDR2 is YFSETQ. DNA of the CDR3: TGCGCCAGCAGCAGTAAACAGGACCTGAACACTGAAGCTTTCTTT. Translation gives CASSSKQDLNTEAFF.

This chain joins TRBV19 and TRBJ1-3; the D is unclear. CDR1 and CDR2 (germline): LNHDA, SQIVND (reference sequence). This CDR3 is built from 17 residues. V shed 5 bases and J shed 0 bases, with 17 bases lying between them. This CDR3 reads CASSVYSGSLSGNTIYF. CDR3 nucleotide sequence: TGTGCCAGTAGTGTCTACTCCGGGTCCCTCTCTGGAAACACCATATATTTT.

This clone has only a few counts. The V call is TRBV4-1, the J call TRBJ2-6, with D possibly TRBD1 on 6 matching bases. CDR3 length equals 16 residues. V lost 4 bases, J lost 2 bases, and 12 bases lay in between. CDR1 MGHRA and CDR2 YSYEKL come from the germline V gene. The CDR3 here is CASSRGGVAGANVLTF. CDR3 sequence (DNA): TGCGCCAGCAGCCGAGGGGGAGTGGCTGGGGCCAACGTCCTGACTTTC.

The V and J genes are TRBV20-1 and TRBJ1-4; D gene uncertain. Germline CDR1 reads DFQATT; CDR2 reads SNEGSKA (reference sequence). Between the trimmed V and J ends, which lost 3 bases and 2 bases, there was a span of 7 bases. The CDR3 length is 13 residues. CDR3 protein: CSASTSTNEKLFF. CDR3 bases: TGCAGTGCTAGTACCAGTACTAATGAAAAACTGTTTTTT.

This rearrangement joins TRBV5-1 to TRBJ2-7, with 12 bases lining up with TRBD2. V lost 4 bases and J lost 2; bases outside the gene matches: 7. The CDR3 is made up of 16 amino acids. Germline V gene lookup returns CDR1 SGHRS and CDR2 YFSETQ. This CDR3 is CASSRLAGATTYEQYF. CDR3 DNA: TGCGCCAGCAGCCGACTAGCGGGGGCTACCACCTACGAGCAGTACTTC. The variable domain in full, completed from reference TRBV5-1 and TRBJ2-7, reads KAGVTQTPRYLIKTRGQQVTLSCSPISGHRSVSWYQQTPGQGLQFLFEYFSETQRNKGNFPGRFSGRQFSNSRSEMNVSTLELGDSALYLCASSRLAGATTYEQYFGPGTRLTVT.

This clone was seen only a few times. The chain joins TRBV2 to TRBJ1-2; D is ambiguous. CDR3 length equals 14 residues. Germline V gives CDR1 SNHLY, CDR2 FYNNEI. Trimming shortened V by 0 bases and J by 2 bases, and 7 bases separated the two germline ends. The DNA of the CDR3 is TGTGCCAGCAGTGAAGCGTCAGGAAACTATGGCTACACCTTC. This encodes CASSEASGNYGYTF.

V usage is TRBV27 and J usage is TRBJ1-5; D is unresolved. In germline, CDR1 is MNHEY, CDR2 SMNVEV (reference sequence). There are 14 residues in the CDR3. V shed 6 bases and J shed 0 bases, with 9 bases lying between them. CDR3 loop: CASSRSYSNQPQHF. CDR3 in DNA: TGTGCCAGCAGCCGGAGTTATAGCAATCAGCCCCAGCATTTT.

The chain combines TRBV12-3 or TRBV12-4 with TRBJ2-5; D possibly corresponds to TRBD2 (5 bases). CDR3 length equals 13 residues. Trimming removed 5 bases at V and 5 bases at J, with 12 bases between. The DNA of the CDR3 is TGTGCCAGCAGTCCTAGCCGCCAGGAGACCCAGTACTTC. Translated: CASSPSRQETQYF.

The chain carries TRBV7-9 and TRBJ1-1; TRBD1 matches 10 bases. The germline V gene encodes CDR1 SEHNR and CDR2 FQNEAQ (reference sequence). CDR3 length: 17 residues. After removal of 4 bases from V and 4 bases from J, the junction contained 12 bases not matched to a gene. CDR3: CASSSYGDRGWGTEAFF. CDR3 nucleotides: TGTGCCAGCAGCTCCTATGGGGACAGGGGCTGGGGCACTGAAGCTTTCTTT. The full variable domain, with the rest looked up from reference TRBV7-9 and TRBJ1-1, is DTGVSQNPRHKITKRGQNVTFRCDPISEHNRLYWYRQTLGQGPEFLTYFQNEAQLEKSRLLSDRFSAERPKGSFSTLEIQRTEQGDSAMYLCASSSYGDRGWGTEAFFGQGTRLTVV.

The chain combines TRBV5-5 with TRBJ1-2, with 9 bases lining up with TRBD1. CDR1 is SGHKS and CDR2 is YYEKEE in the germline V gene (reference sequence). Trimming cost V 0 bases and J 4 bases; bases outside gene matches: 7. CDR3 length equals 16 residues. CDR3 nucleotides: TGTGCCAGCAGCTTGGGGGGACAGGGCCCGACCTATGGCTACACCTTC. Its protein is CASSLGGQGPTYGYTF.

The DNA for the CDR3 is TGTGCCAGCACCGTAGACAGGGTAACTGAAAAACTGTTTTTT. Protein: CASTVDRVTEKLFF. V gene TRBV6-5 combines with J gene TRBJ1-4; TRBD1 agrees at 7 bases. V trimming: 7 bases; J trimming: 7 bases; junction bases outside the gene matches: 9. The CDR3 sequence is 14 residues long. Germline V lookup: CDR1 MNHEY, CDR2 SVGAGI.

This clone was detected only a few times. The chain combines TRBV7-2 with TRBJ1-5; 7 nucleotides align to TRBD1. The J segment lost 2 bases and the V segment lost 5 bases, leaving 3 bases of the junction unmatched. The CDR3 covers 14 residues. CDR1 is SGHTA, CDR2 FQGNSA, per germline. The CDR3 region has the DNA TGTGCCAGCAGCGCCACAGGGGGCAATCAGCCCCAGCATTTT. It codes for CASSATGGNQPQHF.

The table lists this clone with a few counts. The rearrangement uses TRBV4-2 and TRBJ1-4, with a possible D match to TRBD1 (5 bases). The V end lost 1 base, the J end lost 3 bases, and 18 bases lay between the germline ends. Germline V CDR1 and CDR2: LGHNA, YNFKEQ. The CDR3 has 18 residues. The CDR3 sequence: CASSQVPLRGAPNEKLFF. In DNA, the CDR3 is TGTGCCAGCAGCCAAGTCCCCCTTCGTGGGGCGCCTAATGAAAAACTGTTTTTT.

The rearrangement joins TRBV9 to TRBJ2-1; the match to TRBD2 covers 7 bases. This CDR3 is 22 amino acids long. CDR1 SGDLS and CDR2 YYNGEE come from the germline V gene. V dropped 0 bases and J dropped 0; count of bases not matched to a gene: 21. The CDR3 bases are TGTGCCAGCAGCGTAGTCCCGTTGGGAGGGGACTATAGGATTCACTCCTACAATGAGCAGTTCTTC. Its translation: CASSVVPLGGDYRIHSYNEQFF. Full variable domain (rest looked up from reference TRBV9 and TRBJ2-1): DSGVTQTPKHLITATGQRVTLRCSPRSGDLSVYWYQQSLDQGLQFLIQYYNGEERAKGNILERFSAQQFPDLHSELNLSSLELGDSALYFCASSVVPLGGDYRIHSYNEQFFGPGTRLTVL.

This CDR3 is CASATVSGANVLTF. CDR3 in DNA: TGTGCCAGTGCGACAGTGTCTGGGGCCAACGTCCTGACTTTC. The chain joins TRBV19 to TRBJ2-6; possibly TRBD1 for D (5 bases). The ends were cut back, 8 bases at V and 1 base at J, with 9 bases in the middle. Germline V lookup: CDR1 LNHDA, CDR2 SQIVND (reference sequence). CDR3 size: 14 residues. The full variable domain, rest sourced from reference TRBV19 and TRBJ2-6, is DGGITQSPKYLFRKEGQNVTLSCEQNLNHDAMYWYRQDPGQGLRLIYYSQIVNDFQKGDIAEGYSVSREKKESFPLTVTSAQKNPTAFYLCASATVSGANVLTFGAGSRLTVL.

The chain uses TRBV4-3 and TRBJ2-5; 10 positions match TRBD1. Losses at the gene ends were 3 bases for V and 5 bases for J; bases not matched to a gene: 6. Germline V gives CDR1 LGHNA, CDR2 YSLEER. CDR3 length: 15 residues. For the CDR3, the DNA is TGCGCCAGCAGCCAGGGACAGGGGCCTTGGGAGACCCAGTACTTC. Its protein is CASSQGQGPWETQYF.

V and J are TRBV6-5 and TRBJ2-3; maybe TRBD2 (5 bases). CDR3 length: 12 residues. V was trimmed by 8 bases and J by 0 bases, leaving 6 bases between them. Germline V CDR1 and CDR2: MNHEY, SVGAGI. CDR3 nucleotides: TGTGCCAGCGGACTTAGCACAGATACGCAGTATTTT. Translated: CASGLSTDTQYF.

The chain links TRBV9 to TRBJ2-1, with a possible D match to TRBD2 (6 bases). The CDR3 has 15 amino acids. V was shortened by 0 bases and J by 5 bases, with 12 bases between the two germline ends. The germline V gene has CDR1 SGDLS and CDR2 YYNGEE. For the CDR3, the DNA is TGTGCCAGCAGCGTAGAACAGACTAGGGACAATGAGCAGTTCTTC. This codes for CASSVEQTRDNEQFF.

A few counts support this clone. The rearrangement uses TRBV5-8 and TRBJ2-3; D is possibly TRBD2 (5 bases). The CDR3 contains 13 residues. Germline V gene lookup returns CDR1 SGHTS and CDR2 YDEGEE. V was pared by 2 bases and J by 4 bases, with 8 bases between. CDR3 protein: CASSLTEADTQYF. The DNA of the CDR3 is TGTGCCAGCAGCTTAACGGAGGCAGATACGCAGTATTTT.

This clone was detected a few times. The chain carries TRBV6-5 and TRBJ2-7; possible D gene TRBD1, 6 bases. The CDR3 runs 15 residues. The germline V gene encodes CDR1 MNHEY and CDR2 SVGAGI. The V end lost 6 bases, the J end lost 5 bases, and 20 bases lay between the germline ends. The CDR3 sequence is CASSPIPTGENEQYF. CDR3 nucleotide sequence: TGTGCCAGCAGCCCAATTCCGACAGGTGAAAACGAGCAGTACTTC.